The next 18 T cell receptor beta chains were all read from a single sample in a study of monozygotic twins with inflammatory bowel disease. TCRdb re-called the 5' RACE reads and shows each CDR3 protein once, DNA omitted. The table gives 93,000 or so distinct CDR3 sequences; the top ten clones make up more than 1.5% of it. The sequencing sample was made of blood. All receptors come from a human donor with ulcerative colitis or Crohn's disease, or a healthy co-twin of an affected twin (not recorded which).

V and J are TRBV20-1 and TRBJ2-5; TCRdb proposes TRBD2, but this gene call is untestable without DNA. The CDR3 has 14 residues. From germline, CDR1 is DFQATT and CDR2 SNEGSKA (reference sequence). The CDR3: CSARVGLSAETQYF.

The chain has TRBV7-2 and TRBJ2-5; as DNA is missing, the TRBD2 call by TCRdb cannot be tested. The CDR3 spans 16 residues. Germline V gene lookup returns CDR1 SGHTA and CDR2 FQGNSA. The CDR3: CASSLWTSGGGETQYF.

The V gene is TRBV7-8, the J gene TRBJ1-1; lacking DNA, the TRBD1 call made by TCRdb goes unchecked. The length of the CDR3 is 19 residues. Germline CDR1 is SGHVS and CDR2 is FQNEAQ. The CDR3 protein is CASDLGGQIRPVPNTEAFF.

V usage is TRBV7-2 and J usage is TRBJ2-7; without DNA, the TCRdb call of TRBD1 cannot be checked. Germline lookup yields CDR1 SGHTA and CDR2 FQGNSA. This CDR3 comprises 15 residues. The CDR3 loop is CASRSKGGAGYEQYF.

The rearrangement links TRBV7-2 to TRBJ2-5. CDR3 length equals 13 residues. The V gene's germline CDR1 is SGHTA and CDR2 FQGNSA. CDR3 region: CASSLELQETQYF. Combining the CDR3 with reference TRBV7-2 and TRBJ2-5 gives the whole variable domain GAGVSQSPSNKVTEKGKDVELRCDPISGHTALYWYRQSLGQGLEFLIYFQGNSAPDKSGLPSDRFSAERTGGSVSTLTIQRTQQEDSAVYLCASSLELQETQYFGPGTRLLVL.

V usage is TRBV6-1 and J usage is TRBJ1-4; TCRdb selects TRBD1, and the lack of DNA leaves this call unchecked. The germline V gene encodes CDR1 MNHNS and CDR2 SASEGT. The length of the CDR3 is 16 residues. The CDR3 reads CASSRTYGGDNEKLFF.

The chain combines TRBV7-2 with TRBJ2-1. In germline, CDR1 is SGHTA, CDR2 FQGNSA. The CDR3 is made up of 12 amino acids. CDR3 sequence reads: CASSRRDNEQFF.

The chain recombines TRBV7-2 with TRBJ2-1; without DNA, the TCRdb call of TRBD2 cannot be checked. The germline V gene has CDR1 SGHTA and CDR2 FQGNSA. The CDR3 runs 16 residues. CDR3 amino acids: CASSSQGSGGRNEQFF.

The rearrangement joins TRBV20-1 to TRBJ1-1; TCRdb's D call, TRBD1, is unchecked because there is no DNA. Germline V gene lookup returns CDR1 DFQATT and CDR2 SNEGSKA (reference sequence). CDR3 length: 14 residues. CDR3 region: CSATGGQGPTEAFF.

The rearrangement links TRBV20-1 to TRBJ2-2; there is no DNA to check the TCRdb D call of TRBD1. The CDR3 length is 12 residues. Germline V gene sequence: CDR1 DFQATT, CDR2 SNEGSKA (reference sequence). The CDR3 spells CSEAGGSGELFF.

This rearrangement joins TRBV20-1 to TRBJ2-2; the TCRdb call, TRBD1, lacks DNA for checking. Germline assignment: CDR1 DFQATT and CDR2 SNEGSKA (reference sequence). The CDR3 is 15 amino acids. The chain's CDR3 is CSARTGGADTGELFF.

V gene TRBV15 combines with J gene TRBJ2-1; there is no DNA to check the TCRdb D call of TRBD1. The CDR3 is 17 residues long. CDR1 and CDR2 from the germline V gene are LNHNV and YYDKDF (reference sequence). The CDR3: CATSSPPGGWKYNEQFF.

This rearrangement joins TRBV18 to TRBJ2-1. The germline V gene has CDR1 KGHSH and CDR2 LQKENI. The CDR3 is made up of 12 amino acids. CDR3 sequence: CASSTMVGEQFF.

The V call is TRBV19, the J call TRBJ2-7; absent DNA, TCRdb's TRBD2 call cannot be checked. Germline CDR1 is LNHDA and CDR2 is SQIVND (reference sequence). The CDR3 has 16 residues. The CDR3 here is CASSISGVRKTGEQYF. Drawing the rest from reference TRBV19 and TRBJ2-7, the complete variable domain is DGGITQSPKYLFRKEGQNVTLSCEQNLNHDAMYWYRQDPGQGLRLIYYSQIVNDFQKGDIAEGYSVSREKKESFPLTVTSAQKNPTAFYLCASSISGVRKTGEQYFGPGTRLTVT.

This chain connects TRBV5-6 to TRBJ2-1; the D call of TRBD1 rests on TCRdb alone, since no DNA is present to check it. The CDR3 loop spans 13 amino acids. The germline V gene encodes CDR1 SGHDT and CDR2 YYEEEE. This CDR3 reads CASSPQGSGEQFF. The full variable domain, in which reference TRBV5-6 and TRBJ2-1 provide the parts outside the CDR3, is DAGVTQSPTHLIKTRGQQVTLRCSPKSGHDTVSWYQQALGQGPQFIFQYYEEEERQRGNFPDRFSGHQFPNYSSELNVNALLLGDSALYLCASSPQGSGEQFFGPGTRLTVL.

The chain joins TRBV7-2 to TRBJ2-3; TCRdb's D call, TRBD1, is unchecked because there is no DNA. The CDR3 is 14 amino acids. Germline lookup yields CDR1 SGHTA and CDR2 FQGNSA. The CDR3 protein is CASSFTFPPDTQYF.

The CDR3 sequence: CASSPRTGTGELFF. The chain carries TRBV5-1 and TRBJ2-2; with no DNA, the TCRdb D assignment of TRBD1 cannot be verified. CDR3 size: 14 residues. CDR1 is SGHRS, CDR2 YFSETQ, per germline.

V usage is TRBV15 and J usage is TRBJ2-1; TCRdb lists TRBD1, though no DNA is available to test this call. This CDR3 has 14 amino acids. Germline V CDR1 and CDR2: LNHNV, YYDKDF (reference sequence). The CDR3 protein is CATSRQGYYNEQFF.